This passage covers 15 T cell receptor beta chains from one sample sequenced in a study of CD8 T cells in Susac syndrome. Random hexamers served to reverse transcribe about 0.45 to 1 ug RNA. TCRdb recomputed calls from the immunoSEQ multiplex PCR reads with MiXCR, one row per CDR3 protein. This table holds roughly 220,000 distinct CDR3 sequences, approximately 94% found once. The sample taken for sequencing was CD4+ T cells from PBMCs. Receptor source: a human donor with Susac syndrome.

This clonotype appeared a single time. The chain couples TRBV6-5 to TRBJ1-1, with unresolved D. CDR1 MNHEY and CDR2 SVGAGI come from the germline V gene. The V gene lost 2 bases and the J gene lost 3 bases, with 7 bases spanning the gap. CDR3 length: 13 residues. This CDR3 reads CASSYLADTEAFF. The CDR3 DNA sequence: TGTGCCAGCAGTTACCTGGCTGACACTGAAGCTTTCTTT.

The chain links TRBV20-1 to TRBJ2-1; 7 nucleotides align to TRBD1. Germline CDR1 is DFQATT and CDR2 is SNEGSKA (reference sequence). The V gene end was trimmed by 3 bases and the J gene end by 5 bases; junction bases not matched to a gene: 10. CDR3 length equals 15 residues. In DNA, the CDR3 is TGCAGTGCTAGTCACGACAGGGCGCCAGACAATGAGCAGTTCTTC. It specifies CSASHDRAPDNEQFF.

The chain recombines TRBV6-5 with TRBJ2-5; weak D call: TRBD1 (6 bases). V lost 6 bases to trimming and J lost 8 bases, with 16 bases between them. Germline values: CDR1 MNHEY, CDR2 SVGAGI. The CDR3 sequence is 13 residues long. The CDR3 protein is CASSRGHPGTQYF. In nucleotides, the CDR3 is TGTGCCAGCAGCCGGGGACACCCTGGAACCCAGTACTTC.

V usage is TRBV15 and J usage is TRBJ2-7; 10 nucleotides align to TRBD2. The CDR3 covers 16 residues. With 0 bases clipped from V and 4 bases from J, the junction kept 6 bases outside the gene matches. The V gene's germline CDR1 is LNHNV and CDR2 YYDKDF (reference sequence). CDR3 DNA: TGTGCCACCAGCAGAGATTTGATAGCGGGAGGATACGAGCAGTACTTC. It is translated as CATSRDLIAGGYEQYF.

The chain employs TRBV9 and TRBJ1-5; 9 bases match TRBD1. The CDR3 has 15 amino acids. The V gene end was trimmed by 0 bases and the J gene end by 4 bases; junction bases not matched to a gene: 2. The germline gives CDR1 SGDLS, CDR2 YYNGEE. The CDR3 DNA reads as TGTGCCAGCAGCGTAGGCGGACAGGGGAATCAGCCCCAGCATTTT. Protein: CASSVGGQGNQPQHF.

This clonotype was seen just once. The V and J genes are TRBV20-1 and TRBJ1-5; D gene uncertain. The germline V gene has CDR1 DFQATT and CDR2 SNEGSKA (reference sequence). The CDR3 totals 15 residues. Deletions cut 3 bases from V and 2 bases from J, with 14 bases between. The CDR3 nucleotides are TGCAGTGCTAGCTTCTCTGGGAGTGGCAATCAGCCCCAGCATTTT. Protein: CSASFSGSGNQPQHF.

The rearrangement links TRBV20-1 to TRBJ2-5; D ambiguous. The CDR3 extends over 11 amino acids. Germline values: CDR1 DFQATT, CDR2 SNEGSKA (reference sequence). The germline V and J ends were trimmed by 4 bases and 5 bases, with 8 bases remaining between them. The CDR3 spells CSAISLETQYF. The CDR3 DNA sequence: TGCAGTGCTATCTCACTGGAGACCCAGTACTTC.

The rearrangement links TRBV18 to TRBJ2-2; 7 bases agree with TRBD1. V gave up 6 bases and J gave up 0 bases; unmatched junction bases: 13. The CDR3 totals 18 residues. Looked up from germline, CDR1 is KGHSH and CDR2 is LQKENI. The CDR3 DNA sequence: TGTGCCAGCTCCCGGACCTTAACCGGGACAGCGAACACCGGGGAGCTGTTTTTT. Translating gives CASSRTLTGTANTGELFF.

The chain recombines TRBV12-3 or TRBV12-4 with TRBJ2-2, with 9 bases matching TRBD2. This CDR3 comprises 15 residues. J gave up 3 bases and V 6 bases, and 5 bases lay outside the gene matches. The CDR3 spells CASSRKRGDTGELFF. The CDR3 DNA sequence: TGTGCCAGCAGCCGAAAGCGGGGGGACACCGGGGAGCTGTTTTTT.

This clonotype has just one count. The CDR3 spells CSARGYRADEAFF. The DNA of the CDR3 is TGCAGTGCTAGAGGTTACAGGGCTGATGAAGCTTTCTTT. The V gene is TRBV20-1, the J gene TRBJ1-1; D possibly corresponds to TRBD1 (6 bases). The CDR3 is 13 amino acids. V lost 1 base to trimming and J lost 7 bases, with 13 bases between them. Germline lookup yields CDR1 DFQATT and CDR2 SNEGSKA (reference sequence).

This clonotype was seen once. The V and J genes are TRBV6-5 and TRBJ1-1, with D uncertain. The germline V and J ends were trimmed by 2 bases and 0 bases, with 4 bases remaining between them. Per germline, CDR1 MNHEY and CDR2 SVGAGI. This CDR3 has 13 amino acids. The CDR3 here is CASSYSMNTEAFF. The CDR3, as DNA: TGTGCCAGCAGTTACAGCATGAACACTGAAGCTTTCTTT.

This clonotype came up a few times. The chain uses TRBV12-3 or TRBV12-4 and TRBJ2-7, with TRBD1 matching 7 bases. The CDR3 contains 14 residues. After removal of 6 bases from V and 0 bases from J, the junction contained 5 bases not matched to a gene. The CDR3, as DNA: TGTGCCAGCAGCCCGGGACAGTCCTCCTACGAGCAGTACTTC. Protein sequence: CASSPGQSSYEQYF.

J is TRBJ1-2 and V is TRBV12-3 or TRBV12-4, with 8 bases lining up with TRBD1. V was clipped by 6 bases and J by 3 bases; unmatched bases: 0. CDR3 length: 12 amino acids. CDR3 sequence (DNA): TGTGCCAGCAGGGGACAGGACTATGGCTACACCTTC. As protein: CASRGQDYGYTF.

This chain connects TRBV9 to TRBJ2-7; TRBD2 is a possible D gene (5 bases). Trimming removed 0 bases from V and 0 bases from J, with 7 bases in between. This CDR3 is built from 14 residues. The germline V gene encodes CDR1 SGDLS and CDR2 YYNGEE. CDR3 sequence: CASSVATSSYEQYF. The CDR3, as DNA: TGTGCCAGCAGCGTAGCTACTAGCTCCTACGAGCAGTACTTC.

This chain connects TRBV10-3 to TRBJ1-2; no reliable D call. Germline V gives CDR1 ENHRY, CDR2 SYGVKD. The CDR3 is made up of 13 amino acids. V gave up 2 bases and J gave up 6 bases, with 10 bases separating them. CDR3 sequence reads: CAISEGRDDGYTF. CDR3 sequence (DNA): TGTGCCATCAGTGAGGGTAGAGACGATGGCTACACCTTC.